Each of the 17 T cell receptor beta chains below was sequenced from the same sample in a study of shared clonotypes between healthy human individuals. This table comes from immunoSEQ multiplex PCR, and its TCRdb copy is limited to in-frame clones, with some not included. Here the sample spans 330,000 or so clones, approximately 79% being singletons. Specimen: memory CD4+ T cells sorted from blood. Subset given: CD45RA-negative fraction. These receptors all come from a man younger than 45 in good health.

The rearrangement joins TRBV14 to TRBJ2-7, with 7 positions matching TRBD2. This CDR3 is 15 amino acids long. The V and J ends lost 4 bases and 5 bases, in that order; junction bases with no gene match: 11. Germline CDR1 reads SGHDN; CDR2 reads FVKESK. The DNA for the CDR3 is TGTGCCAGCAGCCGTCGGACTAGACGAGAAAACGAGCAGTACTTC. Its protein product is CASSRRTRRENEQYF. Drawing the rest from reference TRBV14 and TRBJ2-7, the complete variable domain is EAGVTQFPSHSVIEKGQTVTLRCDPISGHDNLYWYRRVMGKEIKFLLHFVKESKQDESGMPNNRFLAERTGGTYSTLKVQPAELEDSGVYFCASSRRTRRENEQYFGPGTRLTVT.

J is TRBJ2-7 and V is TRBV25-1, with a tentative D call TRBD1 (5 bases). This CDR3 comprises 15 residues. CDR1 MGHDK and CDR2 SYGVNS come from the germline V gene. Trimming stripped 10 bases from V and 0 bases from J, with 19 bases between. As DNA, the CDR3 is TGTGCCACCTCCCCAGGGCAGGTTAGCTCCTACGAGCAGTACTTC. Its translation is CATSPGQVSSYEQYF.

CDR3 DNA sequence: TGTGCCAGCAGCTTCTATGGAAACACCATATATTTT. This translates into CASSFYGNTIYF. The rearrangement links TRBV5-4 to TRBJ1-3; no firm D call. Germline V gives CDR1 SGHNT, CDR2 YYREEE (reference sequence). V was pared by 2 bases and J by 3 bases, with 3 bases between. This CDR3 is 12 amino acids long.

V gene TRBV6-6 combines with J gene TRBJ2-1; D is uncertain. Germline V gene sequence: CDR1 MNHNY, CDR2 SVGAGI (reference sequence). The V gene lost 7 bases and the J gene lost 6 bases, with 13 bases spanning the gap. This CDR3 has 13 residues. The CDR3 loop reads CASIKSGFNEQFF. The CDR3 DNA is TGTGCCAGCATAAAATCGGGCTTCAATGAGCAGTTCTTC.

The V call is TRBV10-3, the J call TRBJ1-1, with a tentative D call TRBD1 (6 bases). V lost 10 bases and J 3 bases, leaving 18 bases between the germline ends. Germline CDR1 reads ENHRY; CDR2 reads SYGVKD. This CDR3 region has 14 residues. CDR3 in DNA: TGTGCCACCCAACTTGTACAGGGAGACACTGAAGCTTTCTTT. It specifies CATQLVQGDTEAFF.

As concerns this clone: The sample contains more than one DNA sequence encoding this CDR3. The chain links TRBV5-1 to TRBJ2-1; tentatively, D is TRBD2 (5 bases). V lost 0 bases, J lost 0 bases, and 7 bases lay in between. The CDR3 loop spans 15 amino acids. CDR1 is SGHRS, CDR2 YFSETQ, per germline. The CDR3: CASSLEGSSYNEQFF. The CDR3 nucleotides read TGCGCCAGCAGCTTGGAAGGGAGCTCCTACAATGAGCAGTTCTTC.

This clone came up a few times. The gene calls are TRBV9 and TRBJ2-5; 7 nucleotides align to TRBD2. The CDR3 spans 16 residues. V gave up 4 bases and J gave up 2 bases; unmatched junction bases: 11. Germline assignment: CDR1 SGDLS and CDR2 YYNGEE. CDR3 DNA sequence: TGTGCCAGCAGCTCCCCGAGGGGAGGGGTTCAAGAGACCCAGTACTTC. Amino acid sequence: CASSSPRGGVQETQYF.

This clone was detected only a few times. The J gene is TRBJ2-5, the V gene TRBV11-2, with 9 positions matching TRBD2. Per germline, CDR1 SGHAT and CDR2 FQNNGV. This CDR3 region has 17 residues. The V and J ends lost 0 bases and 5 bases, in that order; junction bases with no gene match: 10. CDR3 loop: CASSLDRLAGSGETQYF. CDR3 in DNA: TGTGCCAGCAGCTTAGATCGCCTAGCGGGAAGTGGGGAGACCCAGTACTTC.

V is TRBV5-1 and J is TRBJ2-4; 8 bases agree with TRBD1. The germline CDR1 and CDR2 sequences are SGHRS and YFSETQ. With 4 bases clipped from V and 6 bases from J, the junction kept 6 bases outside the gene matches. The length of the CDR3 is 14 residues. The CDR3 sequence is CASSPTGEGNIQYF. The DNA of the CDR3 is TGCGCCAGCAGCCCGACAGGGGAAGGAAACATTCAGTACTTC. Using reference TRBV5-1 and TRBJ2-4 for the parts outside the CDR3, the full variable domain is KAGVTQTPRYLIKTRGQQVTLSCSPISGHRSVSWYQQTPGQGLQFLFEYFSETQRNKGNFPGRFSGRQFSNSRSEMNVSTLELGDSALYLCASSPTGEGNIQYFGAGTRLSVL.

The gene calls are TRBV20-1 and TRBJ2-7, with D uncertain. CDR1 and CDR2 from the germline V gene are DFQATT and SNEGSKA (reference sequence). The length of the CDR3 is 11 residues. Trimming cost V 6 bases and J 3 bases, with 9 bases left between them. CDR3: CSARFRYEQYF. For the CDR3, the DNA is TGCAGTGCCCGGTTCCGCTACGAGCAGTACTTC.

The rearrangement joins TRBV6-1 to TRBJ2-1; D unclear. Between the trimmed V and J ends, which lost 4 bases and 9 bases, there was a span of 7 bases. Germline values: CDR1 MNHNS, CDR2 SASEGT. The CDR3 is 11 amino acids. In nucleotides, the CDR3 is TGTGCCAGCAGTGGGGTGAGTGAGCAGTTCTTC. Its protein product is CASSGVSEQFF.

V is TRBV6-4 and J is TRBJ2-7; D may be TRBD2 (5 bases). The germline gives CDR1 MRHNA, CDR2 SNTAGT. V lost 9 bases and J lost 4, with 16 bases in between. The CDR3 loop spans 13 amino acids. The CDR3 is CARAPQAEYEQYF. In DNA form, the CDR3 reads TGTGCCAGGGCCCCCCAAGCGGAATACGAGCAGTACTTC.

The chain couples TRBV28 to TRBJ2-2; the match to TRBD1 covers 9 bases. The CDR3 totals 15 residues. V gave up 8 bases and J gave up 1 base; unmatched junction bases: 5. Germline loops: CDR1 MDHEN, CDR2 SYDVKM. CDR3 residues: CASGTGQGNTGELFF. The CDR3 region has the DNA TGTGCCAGCGGGACGGGACAGGGGAACACCGGGGAGCTGTTTTTT.

The chain couples TRBV11-2 to TRBJ2-3; 7 bases map to TRBD2. Germline CDR1 is SGHAT and CDR2 is FQNNGV. This CDR3 has 15 residues. The V segment lost 4 bases and the J segment 7 bases; nucleotides outside the gene matches: 11. The CDR3 here is CASSSGTTAFYTQYF. Here the CDR3 DNA reads TGTGCCAGCAGCTCCGGGACTACGGCATTTTATACGCAGTATTTT.

The chain employs TRBV5-5 and TRBJ2-3, with D unclear. This CDR3 comprises 14 residues. Trimming cost V 4 bases and J 0 bases, with 9 bases left between them. CDR1 and CDR2 from the germline V gene are SGHKS and YYEKEE (reference sequence). The CDR3 here is CASSRDLSTDTQYF. The CDR3 DNA reads TGTGCCAGCAGCCGCGACCTTAGCACAGATACGCAGTATTTT.

The rearrangement uses TRBV30 and TRBJ1-1; weak D call: TRBD1 (6 bases). Trimming removed 3 bases at V and 4 bases at J, with 6 bases between. Germline V CDR1 and CDR2: GTSNPN, SVGIG (reference sequence). This CDR3 region has 11 residues. The CDR3 protein is CAWSRGTEAFF. The CDR3 nucleotides are TGTGCCTGGAGCAGGGGCACTGAAGCTTTCTTT.

This clone was recorded at least ten times. Other nucleotide sequences from this sample produce the same CDR3. This chain joins TRBV18 and TRBJ2-5, with D uncertain. Germline CDR1 and CDR2: KGHSH and LQKENI. CDR3 length: 13 residues. V gave up 3 bases and J gave up 4 bases, with 9 bases separating them. The CDR3 DNA follows: TGTGCCAGCTCACCTCAGGTTGCAGAGACCCAGTACTTC. The encoded protein is CASSPQVAETQYF. The whole variable domain, remainder taken from reference TRBV18 and TRBJ2-5, is NAGVMQNPRHLVRRRGQEARLRCSPMKGHSHVYWYRQLPEEGLKFMVYLQKENIIDESGMPKERFSAEFPKEGPSILRIQQVVRGDSAAYFCASSPQVAETQYFGPGTRLLVL.